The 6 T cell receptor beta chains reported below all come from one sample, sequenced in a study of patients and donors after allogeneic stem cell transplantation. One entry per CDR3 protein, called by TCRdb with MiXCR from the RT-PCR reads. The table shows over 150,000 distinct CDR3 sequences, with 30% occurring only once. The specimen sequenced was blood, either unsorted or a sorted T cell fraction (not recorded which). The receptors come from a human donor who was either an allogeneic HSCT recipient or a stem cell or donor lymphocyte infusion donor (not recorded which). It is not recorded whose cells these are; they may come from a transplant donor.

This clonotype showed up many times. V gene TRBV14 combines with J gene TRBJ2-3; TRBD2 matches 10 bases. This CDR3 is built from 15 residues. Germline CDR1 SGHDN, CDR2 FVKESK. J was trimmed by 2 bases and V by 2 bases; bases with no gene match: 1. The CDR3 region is CASSQLAGVTDTQYF. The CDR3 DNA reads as TGTGCCAGCAGCCAACTAGCGGGGGTCACAGATACGCAGTATTTT.

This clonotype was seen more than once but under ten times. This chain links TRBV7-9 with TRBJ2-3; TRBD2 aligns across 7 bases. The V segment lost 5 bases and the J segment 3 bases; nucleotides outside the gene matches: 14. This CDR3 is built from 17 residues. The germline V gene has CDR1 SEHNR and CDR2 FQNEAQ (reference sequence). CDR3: CASSAPFGRMRTDTQYF. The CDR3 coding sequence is TGTGCCAGCAGCGCCCCCTTCGGGAGGATGAGGACAGATACGCAGTATTTT.

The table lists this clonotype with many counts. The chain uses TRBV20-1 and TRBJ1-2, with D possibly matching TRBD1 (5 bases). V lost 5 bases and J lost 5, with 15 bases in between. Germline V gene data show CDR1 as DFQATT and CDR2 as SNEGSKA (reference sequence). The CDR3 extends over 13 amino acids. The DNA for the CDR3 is TGCAGTGCTTTCCTGACAGCCCAATATGGCTACACCTTC. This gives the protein CSAFLTAQYGYTF.

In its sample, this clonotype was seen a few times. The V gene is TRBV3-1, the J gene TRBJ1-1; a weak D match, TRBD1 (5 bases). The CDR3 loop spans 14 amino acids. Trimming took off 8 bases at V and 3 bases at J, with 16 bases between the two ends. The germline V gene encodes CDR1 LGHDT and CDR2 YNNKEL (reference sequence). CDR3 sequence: CASVPLGGDTEAFF. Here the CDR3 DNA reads TGTGCCAGCGTTCCCCTTGGGGGGGACACTGAAGCTTTCTTT. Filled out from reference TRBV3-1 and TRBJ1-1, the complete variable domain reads DTAVSQTPKYLVTQMGNDKSIKCEQNLGHDTMYWYKQDSKKFLKIMFSYNNKELIINETVPNRFSPKSPDKAHLNLHINSLELGDSAVYFCASVPLGGDTEAFFGQGTRLTVV.

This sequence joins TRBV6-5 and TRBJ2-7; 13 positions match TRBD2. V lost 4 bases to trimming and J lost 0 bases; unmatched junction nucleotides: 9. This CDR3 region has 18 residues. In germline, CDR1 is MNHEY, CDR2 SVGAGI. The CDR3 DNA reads TGTGCCAGCAGTTCCTCCCGACTAGCGGGAGGACTCTCCTACGAGCAGTACTTC. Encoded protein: CASSSSRLAGGLSYEQYF.

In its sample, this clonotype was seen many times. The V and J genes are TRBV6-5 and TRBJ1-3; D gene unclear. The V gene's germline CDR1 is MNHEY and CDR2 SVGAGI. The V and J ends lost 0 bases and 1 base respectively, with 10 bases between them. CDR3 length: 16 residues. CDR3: CASSYSADGSGNTIYF. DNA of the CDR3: TGTGCCAGCAGTTACTCGGCCGACGGATCTGGAAACACCATATATTTT.